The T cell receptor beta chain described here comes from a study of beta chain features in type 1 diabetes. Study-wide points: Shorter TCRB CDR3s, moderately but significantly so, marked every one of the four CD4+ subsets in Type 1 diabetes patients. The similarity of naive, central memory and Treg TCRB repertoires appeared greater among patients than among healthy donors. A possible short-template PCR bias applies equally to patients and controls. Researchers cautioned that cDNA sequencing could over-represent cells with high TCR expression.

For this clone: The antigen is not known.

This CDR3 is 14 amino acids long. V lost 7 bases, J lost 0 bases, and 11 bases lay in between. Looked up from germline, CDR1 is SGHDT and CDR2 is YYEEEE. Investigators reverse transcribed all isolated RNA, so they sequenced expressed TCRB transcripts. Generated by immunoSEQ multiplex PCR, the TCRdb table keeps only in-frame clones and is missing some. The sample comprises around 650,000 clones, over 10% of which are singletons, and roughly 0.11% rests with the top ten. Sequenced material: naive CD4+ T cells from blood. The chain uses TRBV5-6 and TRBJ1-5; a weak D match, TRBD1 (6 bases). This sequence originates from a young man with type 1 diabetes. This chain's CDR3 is CASGQIYSNQPQHF. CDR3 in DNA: TGTGCCAGCGGACAGATTTATAGCAATCAGCCCCAGCATTTT.